Below are 14 T cell receptor beta chains sequenced from a single sample in a study of T-cell memory formation after mild COVID-19. TCRdb ran MiXCR on the 5' RACE reads and lists one entry per CDR3 protein. The sample yields some 130,000 distinct CDR3 sequences, less than 25% seen once. Material: PBMCs or a T cell subset sorted from them (not recorded which). These receptors came from an adult woman who had mild COVID-19 (a few samples of this study predate the infection). Cell type and time point are not known.

The chain couples TRBV5-1 to TRBJ1-2; weak D call: TRBD1 (6 bases). V lost 3 bases and J lost 4, with 16 bases in between. From germline, CDR1 is SGHRS and CDR2 YFSETQ. CDR3 length equals 15 residues. The CDR3, as DNA: TGCGCCAGCAGCTCAGAACAGGGATCGGCCTATGGCTACACCTTC. Encoded protein: CASSSEQGSAYGYTF.

The sample holds a few counts of this clonotype. The chain joins TRBV27 to TRBJ2-1; 7 bases fit TRBD2. The J segment lost 0 bases and the V segment lost 0 bases, leaving 5 bases of the junction unmatched. CDR1 is MNHEY, CDR2 SMNVEV, per germline (reference sequence). The length of the CDR3 is 17 residues. The CDR3 reads CASSLSSGTFSYNEQFF. The CDR3 DNA reads as TGTGCCAGCAGTTTATCGAGCGGGACCTTCTCCTACAATGAGCAGTTCTTC.

V and J are TRBV4-2 and TRBJ1-1; D might be TRBD1 (5 bases). CDR3 length: 14 amino acids. Trimming took 3 bases from V and 1 from J, leaving 9 bases between them. Germline CDR1 LGHNA, CDR2 YNFKEQ. The CDR3 here is CASSQRDWNTEAFF. The CDR3 bases are TGTGCCAGCAGCCAGAGGGACTGGAACACTGAAGCTTTCTTT.

This clonotype was counted between two and nine times. The J gene is TRBJ1-2, the V gene TRBV20-1; weak D call: TRBD1 (5 bases). This CDR3 has 12 residues. The V end was cut by 0 bases, the J end by 7 bases, with 9 bases between. Germline CDR1 reads DFQATT; CDR2 reads SNEGSKA (reference sequence). CDR3 sequence (DNA): TGCAGTGCTAGAGAGGGGGAGGTTGGCTACACCTTC. Its protein is CSAREGEVGYTF.

The V and J genes are TRBV4-1 and TRBJ2-1; 9 nucleotides agree with TRBD2. V dropped 4 bases and J dropped 5; count of bases not matched to a gene: 15. Germline V CDR1 and CDR2: MGHRA, YSYEKL. The CDR3 consists of 18 residues. This CDR3 reads CASSLVSSAGGPDNEQFF. In DNA form, the CDR3 reads TGCGCCAGCAGCCTCGTCAGTTCGGCGGGAGGGCCGGACAATGAGCAGTTCTTC.

The chain couples TRBV7-3 to TRBJ2-5, with 7 bases identical to TRBD1. Germline values: CDR1 SGHTA, CDR2 FQGTGA. V was clipped by 5 bases and J by 5 bases; unmatched bases: 14. CDR3 length: 16 residues. The DNA for the CDR3 is TGTGCCAGCAGCCTGAGTGTGACAGGGATCGGGGAGACCCAGTACTTC. Its translation is CASSLSVTGIGETQYF.

This clonotype was picked up a small number of times. The rearrangement uses TRBV7-3 and TRBJ2-3; TRBD2 aligns across 9 bases. This CDR3 spans 15 amino acids. V lost 4 bases and J lost 2; bases outside the gene matches: 4. Germline-derived CDR1 and CDR2 are SGHTA and FQGTGA. The CDR3 DNA reads as TGTGCCAGCAGCTCTATAGCGGGGGCCACAGATACGCAGTATTTT. Its protein is CASSSIAGATDTQYF. Based on the CDR3 plus reference TRBV7-3 and TRBJ2-3, the full variable domain is GAGVSQTPSNKVTEKGKYVELRCDPISGHTALYWYRQSLGQGPEFLIYFQGTGAADDSGLPNDRFFAVRPEGSVSTLKIQRTERGDSAVYLCASSSIAGATDTQYFGPGTRLTVL.

This chain links TRBV7-6 with TRBJ1-1; D not resolved. Germline V gene data show CDR1 as SGHVS and CDR2 as FNYEAQ. Trimming pared 5 bases from V and 0 bases from J, leaving 13 bases between. The length of the CDR3 is 15 residues. The CDR3 is CASSRSVGMNTEAFF. DNA of the CDR3: TGTGCCAGCAGCCGCTCGGTGGGGATGAACACTGAAGCTTTCTTT.

The table lists this clonotype with a few counts. V gene TRBV6-5 combines with J gene TRBJ1-2, with a weak D call TRBD1 (5 bases). Germline V CDR1 and CDR2: MNHEY, SVGAGI. The ends were cut back, 1 base at V and 2 bases at J, with 5 bases in the middle. The CDR3 totals 13 residues. The CDR3 loop is CASSYYRNYGYTF. CDR3 nucleotides: TGTGCCAGCAGTTACTACAGGAACTATGGCTACACCTTC.

This chain links TRBV20-1 with TRBJ2-3; no clear D. The V and J ends lost 4 bases and 2 bases respectively, with 7 bases between them. CDR3 length equals 12 residues. Germline loops: CDR1 DFQATT, CDR2 SNEGSKA (reference sequence). CDR3 nucleotide sequence: TGCAGTGCTAACGACCTCACAGATACGCAGTATTTT. Amino acid sequence: CSANDLTDTQYF.

V and J are TRBV4-1 and TRBJ1-2, with a weak D call TRBD1 (6 bases). Germline V gives CDR1 MGHRA, CDR2 YSYEKL. The CDR3 is made up of 13 amino acids. V was cut by 0 bases and J by 7 bases, with 9 bases left in between. CDR3 loop: CASSQEEGGGYTF. The CDR3, as DNA: TGCGCCAGCAGCCAAGAGGAGGGGGGTGGCTACACCTTC.

This clonotype was seen once. The chain uses TRBV6-5 and TRBJ1-2; 7 bases map to TRBD1. There are 14 residues in the CDR3. J gave up 6 bases and V 6 bases, and 10 bases lay outside the gene matches. Germline assignment: CDR1 MNHEY and CDR2 SVGAGI. The CDR3 protein is CASSQIGTADGYTF. CDR3 DNA sequence: TGTGCCAGCAGCCAAATTGGGACAGCGGATGGCTACACCTTC.

Only a few counts were recorded for this clonotype. This chain connects TRBV27 to TRBJ2-3, with 8 bases identical to TRBD2. V gave up 6 bases and J gave up 3 bases; unmatched junction bases: 14. The CDR3 loop spans 17 amino acids. Germline-derived CDR1 and CDR2 are MNHEY and SMNVEV (reference sequence). CDR3 protein: CASSTPSPAGGTDTQYF. CDR3 sequence (DNA): TGTGCCAGCAGCACGCCCTCGCCGGCGGGAGGAACAGATACGCAGTATTTT.

The V gene is TRBV7-9, the J gene TRBJ2-2, with D possibly TRBD1 on 6 matching bases. Germline values: CDR1 SEHNR, CDR2 FQNEAQ (reference sequence). This CDR3 has 15 residues. The V end was cut by 5 bases, the J end by 6 bases, with 16 bases between. DNA of the CDR3: TGTGCCAGCAGCAAAAGTTTACAGGGACCCGGGGAGCTGTTTTTT. This sequence encodes CASSKSLQGPGELFF.